The entry below describes one TCR beta chain. V was clipped by 0 bases and J by 2 bases, with 18 bases between them. Per germline, CDR1 SGHRS and CDR2 YFSETQ. The length of the CDR3 is 17 residues. This specimen comes from a study of control samples from healthy donors and cancer patients. Repertoires were generated with immunoSEQ multiplex PCR, while TCRdb's copy carries only in-frame clones and drops some. The sample records about 98,000 clones, around three quarters being singletons. The V and J genes are TRBV5-1 and TRBJ2-7; D is ambiguous. The sequence derives from a woman aged 25 to 39 in good health. The source material was blood. The CDR3 DNA reads as TGCGCCAGCAGCTTGGCCCCCTCAGGTCTCTATCCCTACGAGCAGTACTTC. It codes for CASSLAPSGLYPYEQYF.